The entry that follows covers one T cell receptor beta chain sequence. Its antigen is as yet unknown. The source of the sample is a study of Ad26.COV2.S vaccination and SARS-CoV-2 variants. Study in general: The vaccine Ad26.COV2.S was put into the muscle once, or twice with 56 days between.

Sequenced by immunoSEQ multiplex PCR; TCRdb stores in-frame clones only, minus some. The sample has about 350,000 clones; about 87% are singletons. This CDR3 is built from 12 residues. Trimming pared 2 bases from V and 6 bases from J, leaving 7 bases between. In germline, CDR1 is SNHLY, CDR2 FYNNEI. Described treatment: 15 to 20 received Ad26.COV2.S at low or high dose, single or two shots; several received placebo; per-sample allocation not given. Sampling was done on day 63 after the first vaccine or placebo injection. An Ad26 vector expressing Wuhan-strain SARS-CoV-2 spike served as the vaccine. Broader study findings: Placebo and vaccine recipients had non-spike TCR breadth that was similar.

J is TRBJ1-1 and V is TRBV2; D remains ambiguous. The sequence came from a person between 18 and 65 years old who received the Ad26.COV2.S COVID-19 vaccine or a placebo. The sequences come from peripheral blood, collected in a trial of Ad26.COV2.S vaccine versus placebo. In DNA, the CDR3 is TGTGCCAGCAGTGAATCTCAACCTGAAGCTTTCTTT. Encoded protein: CASSESQPEAFF. Supplemented by reference TRBV2 and TRBJ1-1, the full variable domain reads EPEVTQTPSHQVTQMGQEVILRCVPISNHLYFYWYRQILGQKVEFLVSFYNNEISEKSEIFDDQFSVERPDGSNFTLKIRSTKLEDSAMYFCASSESQPEAFFGQGTRLTVV.